These 30 T cell receptor beta chains were sequenced from one sample in a study of cytomegalovirus exposure and HLA in healthy donors. The PCR ran on 60 Vbeta and 13 Jbeta primers. Here immunoSEQ multiplex PCR was the method, and the copy in TCRdb shows in-frame clones only, minus some. The repertoire has fewer than 200,000 clones, 81% of them found once; the top ten carry 2% to 2.5%. Sequencing input: PBMCs. All receptors derive from a young woman in good health and CMV-seronegative.

The chain carries TRBV6-5 and TRBJ1-1; weak D call: TRBD1 (5 bases). Trimming stripped 4 bases from V and 3 bases from J, with 9 bases between. Germline CDR1 reads MNHEY; CDR2 reads SVGAGI. The CDR3 extends over 13 amino acids. CDR3 in amino acids: CASSFGGDTEAFF. CDR3 sequence (DNA): TGTGCCAGCAGTTTCGGGGGGGACACTGAAGCTTTCTTT.

This rearrangement joins TRBV29-1 to TRBJ1-1, with D perhaps matching TRBD1 (5 bases). From germline, CDR1 is SQVTM and CDR2 ANQGSEA. The CDR3 is 15 residues long. V was pared by 4 bases and J by 3 bases, with 18 bases between. The CDR3 protein is CSVVRVLGLDTEAFF. DNA for the CDR3: TGCAGCGTTGTCAGGGTATTAGGTTTGGACACTGAAGCTTTCTTT.

V is TRBV7-9 and J is TRBJ1-4; TRBD1 is a possible D gene (6 bases). Per the germline V gene, CDR1 is SEHNR and CDR2 is FQNEAQ (reference sequence). The CDR3 loop spans 15 amino acids. V was pared by 5 bases and J by 8 bases, with 18 bases between. The CDR3 protein is CASSEITGQVEKLFF. As DNA, the CDR3 is TGTGCCAGCAGCGAAATAACAGGGCAAGTCGAAAAACTGTTTTTT.

The rearrangement joins TRBV9 to TRBJ2-3; a possible D gene is TRBD2 (6 bases). Germline assignment: CDR1 SGDLS and CDR2 YYNGEE. The CDR3 extends over 12 amino acids. V was pared by 3 bases and J by 4 bases, with 6 bases between. In nucleotides, the CDR3 is TGTGCCAGCAGCGGGGGGGCAGATACGCAGTATTTT. Residues: CASSGGADTQYF.

The rearrangement joins TRBV29-1 to TRBJ1-1, with a possible D match to TRBD1 (6 bases). V was trimmed by 4 bases and J by 6 bases, leaving 6 bases between them. The CDR3 is 10 amino acids. From germline, CDR1 is SQVTM and CDR2 ANQGSEA. The CDR3 bases are TGCAGCGTTGGACAGGCTGAAGCTTTCTTT. Protein product: CSVGQAEAFF.

DNA of the CDR3: TGCGCCAGCAGCCAAGATAACACAGGAAGCTCCTACGAGCAGTACTTC. This translates into CASSQDNTGSSYEQYF. The chain has TRBV4-3 and TRBJ2-5; tentative D call: TRBD1 (5 bases). The DNA end is a closer match to TRBJ2-7, so the J assignment may be wrong. CDR1 is LGHNA and CDR2 is YSLEER in the germline V gene. The CDR3 extends over 16 amino acids.

The V and J genes are TRBV25-1 and TRBJ1-5; 7 nucleotides agree with TRBD1. The V segment lost 6 bases and the J segment 0 bases; nucleotides outside the gene matches: 2. The germline V gene encodes CDR1 MGHDK and CDR2 SYGVNS. This CDR3 contains 14 residues. CDR3 sequence reads: CASRAGGSNQPQHF. CDR3 coding DNA: TGTGCCAGCAGAGCAGGGGGTAGCAATCAGCCCCAGCATTTT.

This clone was counted a single time. The chain combines TRBV7-6 with TRBJ2-7; TRBD2 matches 11 bases. V dropped 1 base and J dropped 0; count of bases not matched to a gene: 5. CDR1 SGHVS and CDR2 FNYEAQ come from the germline V gene. CDR3 length: 17 amino acids. CDR3 in amino acids: CASSLETSGTSSYEQYF. The CDR3, as DNA: TGTGCCAGCAGCTTAGAGACTAGCGGGACGAGCTCCTACGAGCAGTACTTC.

The rearrangement uses TRBV29-1 and TRBJ2-7; TRBD1 aligns across 9 bases. The CDR3 totals 14 residues. V dropped 4 bases and J dropped 5; count of bases not matched to a gene: 9. Germline V gene data show CDR1 as SQVTM and CDR2 as ANQGSEA. CDR3 coding DNA: TGCAGCGTTGGAAGGACAGGGGTAAAACACGAGCAGTACTTC. Its protein product is CSVGRTGVKHEQYF.

This clone was detected only a few times. The rearrangement uses TRBV19 and TRBJ1-4; 8 bases agree with TRBD1. This CDR3 has 17 residues. V trimming: 5 bases; J trimming: 10 bases; junction bases outside the gene matches: 18. Germline V CDR1 and CDR2: LNHDA, SQIVND (reference sequence). As DNA, the CDR3 is TGTGCCAGTAGTCCCAATCGACAGGGGTGGGAGTACGGAAAACTGTTTTTT. Its protein product is CASSPNRQGWEYGKLFF.

The genes are TRBV19 and TRBJ2-6; tentative D call: TRBD1 (6 bases). CDR1 is LNHDA, CDR2 SQIVND, per germline (reference sequence). V shed 5 bases and J shed 0 bases, with 14 bases lying between them. This CDR3 is 17 amino acids long. In DNA form, the CDR3 reads TGTGCCAGTAGTGTGACAGGTTTAAGCTCTGGGGCCAACGTCCTGACTTTC. Its translation is CASSVTGLSSGANVLTF.

The rearrangement joins TRBV5-5 to TRBJ2-4; 7 bases align to TRBD1. Per germline, CDR1 SGHKS and CDR2 YYEKEE (reference sequence). The CDR3 covers 14 residues. Trimming removed 5 bases from V and 9 bases from J; junction bases left unmatched: 11. The CDR3 DNA reads as TGTGCCAGCAGTCTACAGCCAGGGGACAGCATTCAGTACTTC. Protein product: CASSLQPGDSIQYF.

The chain uses TRBV5-1 and TRBJ1-2; 8 bases align to TRBD1. The CDR3 consists of 15 residues. The germline gives CDR1 SGHRS, CDR2 YFSETQ. V shed 0 bases, J shed 7 bases, and the junction held 8 bases outside the gene matches. The CDR3 nucleotides read TGCGCCAGCAGCTTGGTCTACAGGGGGGACGCTGGCTACACCTTC. Protein sequence: CASSLVYRGDAGYTF.

The chain couples TRBV5-4 to TRBJ2-6, with 10 bases that match TRBD1. The germline V gene has CDR1 SGHNT and CDR2 YYREEE (reference sequence). The CDR3 consists of 16 residues. J was trimmed by 0 bases and V by 7 bases; bases with no gene match: 4. The CDR3 DNA follows: TGTGCCAGCCGGGACAGGGGCTTCTCTGGGGCCAACGTCCTGACTTTC. This gives the protein CASRDRGFSGANVLTF.

This chain uses TRBV5-1 with TRBJ2-1; 8 bases are shared with TRBD2. The germline V gene has CDR1 SGHRS and CDR2 YFSETQ. The CDR3 sequence is 15 residues long. The CDR3 sequence: CVEYLLSGGCNEQFF. CDR3 sequence (DNA): TGCGTCGAGTACCTTTTATCGGGAGGGTGCAATGAGCAGTTCTTC.

The rearrangement uses TRBV6-5 and TRBJ2-7, with 7 nucleotides matching TRBD1. The CDR3 extends over 13 amino acids. Per germline, CDR1 MNHEY and CDR2 SVGAGI. Trimming took 3 bases from V and 4 from J; bases not matched to a gene: 3. This CDR3 reads CASSYEGAYEQYF. The CDR3 DNA reads as TGTGCCAGCAGTTATGAGGGGGCGTACGAGCAGTACTTC.

This clone came up a few times. This chain connects TRBV6-1 to TRBJ2-7, with TRBD1 matching over 10 bases. V lost 1 base to trimming and J lost 0 bases; unmatched junction nucleotides: 12. The CDR3 runs to 19 residues. Germline V gene sequence: CDR1 MNHNS, CDR2 SASEGT. CDR3 bases: TGTGCCAGCAGTGAAGGCGGACTGGGACAGGGGCTAACCTCCTACGAGCAGTACTTC. Its protein is CASSEGGLGQGLTSYEQYF.

V and J are TRBV7-9 and TRBJ2-1; 10 nucleotides align to TRBD1. V lost 6 bases to trimming and J lost 8 bases; unmatched junction nucleotides: 10. The CDR3 sequence is 15 residues long. Germline CDR1 reads SEHNR; CDR2 reads FQNEAQ (reference sequence). CDR3 sequence reads: CASSSPGQGIDEQFF. In nucleotides, the CDR3 is TGTGCCAGCAGTTCACCGGGACAGGGGATCGATGAGCAGTTCTTC.

For this clone: Relative to the germline gene, one junction end is altered; a read error may explain this. V usage is TRBV5-4 and J usage is TRBJ1-1; TRBD1 aligns across 7 bases. The germline CDR1 and CDR2 sequences are SGHNT and YYREEE (reference sequence). CDR3 length equals 17 residues. CDR3 DNA: TGTGCCAGCAGTTTGGGGTACAGGGGCCCCCAGGGGACTGAAGCTTTCTTT. As protein: CASSLGYRGPQGTEAFF.

This sequence joins TRBV4-2 and TRBJ2-3; a weak D match, TRBD1 (5 bases). The CDR3 is 13 residues long. The V end lost 3 bases, the J end lost 8 bases, and 12 bases lay between the germline ends. Looked up from germline, CDR1 is LGHNA and CDR2 is YNFKEQ. The CDR3 coding sequence is TGTGCCAGCAGCCAGTCAAGGGGCGGTACGCAGTATTTT. Its protein is CASSQSRGGTQYF.

The rearrangement joins TRBV5-4 to TRBJ2-3, with TRBD2 matching over 8 bases. This CDR3 contains 15 residues. Germline-derived CDR1 and CDR2 are SGHNT and YYREEE (reference sequence). Unmatched junction bases numbered 7, after V lost 4 bases and J lost 3 bases. CDR3 DNA: TGTGCCAGCAGCCAAGGACTAGCAGGGACAGATACGCAGTATTTT. Protein product: CASSQGLAGTDTQYF.

The chain uses TRBV5-5 and TRBJ1-6; D is possibly TRBD1 (5 bases). V shed 0 bases and J shed 10 bases, with 20 bases lying between them. In germline, CDR1 is SGHKS, CDR2 YYEKEE (reference sequence). The CDR3 contains 17 residues. The CDR3 is CASSLELSGGYRSPLHF. CDR3 in DNA: TGTGCCAGCAGCTTGGAGCTCAGCGGGGGTTATAGGTCACCCCTCCACTTT.

The chain joins TRBV27 to TRBJ2-3; 9 positions match TRBD2. The V gene end was trimmed by 8 bases and the J gene end by 2 bases; junction bases not matched to a gene: 14. This CDR3 has 17 residues. Per the germline V gene, CDR1 is MNHEY and CDR2 is SMNVEV (reference sequence). The CDR3 DNA follows: TGTGCCAGCGCTAGCGGGACCCTCATACCTGACACAGATACGCAGTATTTT. This gives the protein CASASGTLIPDTDTQYF.

The chain uses TRBV21-1 and TRBJ2-6; the D call in the table, TRBD1, was not verified against the DNA. TRBV21-1 constitutes a pseudogene. CDR3 length: 14 residues. This chain's CDR3 is CASSAGPGANVLTF. The CDR3 DNA reads as TGTGCCAGCAGCGCAGGGCCCGGGGCCAACGTCCTGACTTTC.

This clone was detected a few times. The chain employs TRBV6-1 and TRBJ1-1; D possibly corresponds to TRBD1 (5 bases). V lost 6 bases and J lost 0, with 5 bases in between. The CDR3 is 12 amino acids. Germline assignment: CDR1 MNHNS and CDR2 SASEGT. CDR3 DNA sequence: TGTGCCAGCAGGACAGTGAACACTGAAGCTTTCTTT. Its protein is CASRTVNTEAFF.

The chain joins TRBV6-5 to TRBJ2-5; TRBD1 agrees at 7 bases. This CDR3 region has 15 residues. Trimming removed 6 bases from V and 0 bases from J; junction bases left unmatched: 7. Germline-derived CDR1 and CDR2 are MNHEY and SVGAGI. As DNA, the CDR3 is TGTGCCAGCAGCCGGCGGACAGGCAACCAAGAGACCCAGTACTTC. Its translation is CASSRRTGNQETQYF.

The genes are TRBV7-7 and TRBJ2-3, with TRBD1 matching 11 bases. The CDR3 covers 15 residues. J gave up 6 bases and V 5 bases, and 7 bases lay outside the gene matches. Germline CDR1 SSHAT, CDR2 FNYEAQ (reference sequence). The CDR3 loop is CASSRGQGASDTQYF. CDR3 DNA sequence: TGTGCCAGCAGCCGAGGACAGGGGGCGTCGGATACGCAGTATTTT.

The V gene is TRBV2, the J gene TRBJ2-7; D unclear. V shed 3 bases and J shed 2 bases, with 5 bases lying between them. The CDR3 has 12 amino acids. Germline V gene lookup returns CDR1 SNHLY and CDR2 FYNNEI. The CDR3 DNA reads TGTGCCAGCAGTGAGAGAGCCTACGAGCAGTACTTC. It encodes CASSERAYEQYF.

V gene TRBV4-2 combines with J gene TRBJ2-7; D unresolved. Germline V gene data show CDR1 as LGHNA and CDR2 as YNFKEQ. This CDR3 is 14 amino acids long. The ends were cut back, 1 base at V and 3 bases at J, with 10 bases in the middle. Written as DNA, the CDR3 is TGTGCCAGCAGCCAAGTTGGGCAGAACTACGAGCAGTACTTC. This codes for CASSQVGQNYEQYF.

This clone was found once. The rearrangement links TRBV10-2 to TRBJ1-4; 7 bases agree with TRBD1. Unmatched junction bases numbered 7, after V lost 5 bases and J lost 7 bases. The CDR3 length is 14 residues. Germline V gene sequence: CDR1 WSHSY, CDR2 SAAADI. CDR3 amino acids: CASSSGTEFEKLFF. In DNA, the CDR3 is TGCGCCAGCAGTTCCGGGACAGAATTTGAAAAACTGTTTTTT.